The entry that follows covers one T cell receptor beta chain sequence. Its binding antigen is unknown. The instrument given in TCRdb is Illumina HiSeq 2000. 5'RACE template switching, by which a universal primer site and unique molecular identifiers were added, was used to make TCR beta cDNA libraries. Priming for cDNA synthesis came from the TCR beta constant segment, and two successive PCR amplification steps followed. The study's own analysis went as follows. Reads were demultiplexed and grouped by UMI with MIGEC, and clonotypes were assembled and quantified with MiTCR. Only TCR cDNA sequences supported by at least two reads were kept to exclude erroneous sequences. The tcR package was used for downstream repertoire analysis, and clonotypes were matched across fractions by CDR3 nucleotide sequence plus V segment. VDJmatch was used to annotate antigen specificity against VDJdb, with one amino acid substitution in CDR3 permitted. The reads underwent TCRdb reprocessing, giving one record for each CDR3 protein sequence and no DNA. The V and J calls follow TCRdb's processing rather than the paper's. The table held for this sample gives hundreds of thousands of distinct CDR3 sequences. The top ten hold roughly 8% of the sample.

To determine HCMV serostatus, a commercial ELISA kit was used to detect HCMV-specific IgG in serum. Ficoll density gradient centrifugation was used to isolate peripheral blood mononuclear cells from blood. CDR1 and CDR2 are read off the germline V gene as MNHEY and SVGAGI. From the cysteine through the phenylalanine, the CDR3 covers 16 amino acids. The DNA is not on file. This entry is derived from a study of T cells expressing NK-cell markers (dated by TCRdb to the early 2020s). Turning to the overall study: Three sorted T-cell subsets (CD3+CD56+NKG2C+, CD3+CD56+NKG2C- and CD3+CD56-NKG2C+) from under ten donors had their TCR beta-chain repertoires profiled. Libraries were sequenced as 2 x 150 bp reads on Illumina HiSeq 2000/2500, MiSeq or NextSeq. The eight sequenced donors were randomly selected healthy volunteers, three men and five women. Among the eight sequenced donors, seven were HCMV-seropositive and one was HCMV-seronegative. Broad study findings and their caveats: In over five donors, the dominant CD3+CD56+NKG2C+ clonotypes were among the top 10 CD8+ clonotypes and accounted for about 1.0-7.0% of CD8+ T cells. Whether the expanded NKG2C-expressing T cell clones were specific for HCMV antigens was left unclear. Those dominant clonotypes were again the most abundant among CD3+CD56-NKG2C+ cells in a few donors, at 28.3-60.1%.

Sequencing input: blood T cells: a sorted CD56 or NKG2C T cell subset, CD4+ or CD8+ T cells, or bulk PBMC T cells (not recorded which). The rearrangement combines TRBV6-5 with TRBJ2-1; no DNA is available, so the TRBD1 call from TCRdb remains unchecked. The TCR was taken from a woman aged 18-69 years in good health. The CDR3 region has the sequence CASSYSITQRGDEQFF.